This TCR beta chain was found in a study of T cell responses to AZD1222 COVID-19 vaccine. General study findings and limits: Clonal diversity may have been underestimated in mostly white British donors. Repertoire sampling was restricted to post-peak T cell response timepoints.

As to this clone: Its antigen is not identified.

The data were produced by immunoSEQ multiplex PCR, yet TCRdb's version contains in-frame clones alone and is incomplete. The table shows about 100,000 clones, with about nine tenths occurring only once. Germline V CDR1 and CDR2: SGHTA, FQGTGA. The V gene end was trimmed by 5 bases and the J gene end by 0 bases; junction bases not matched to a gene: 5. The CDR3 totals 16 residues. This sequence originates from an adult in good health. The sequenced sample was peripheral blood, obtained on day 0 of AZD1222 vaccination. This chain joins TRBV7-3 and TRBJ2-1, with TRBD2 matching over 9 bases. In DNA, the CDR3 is TGTGCCAGCAGCACCTTTAGCGGGAGCTCCTACAATGAGCAGTTCTTC. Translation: CASSTFSGSSYNEQFF.